The 30 T cell receptor beta chains reported below all come from one sample, sequenced in a study of tumor and adjacent non-tumor tissue in lung cancer. TCRbeta libraries were built with three rounds of nested PCR, modified from ARM-PCR. TCRdb reanalysed the multiplex PCR reads using MiXCR and keeps one entry per CDR3 protein. This table has 85,000 to 100,000 distinct CDR3 sequences, about 72% appearing once. The template was RNA from unsorted bulk tissue. Source material: lung tumor tissue. Receptors originate from a man aged 60 to 69 with non-small cell lung cancer.

Comment on this clonotype: A read error may account for a junction end that differs from germline. V and J are TRBV11-1 and TRBJ2-7, with a weak D call TRBD2 (5 bases). In germline, CDR1 is SGHAT, CDR2 FQDESV (reference sequence). This CDR3 is built from 17 residues. The CDR3, as DNA: TGTGCCAGCAGCCCCCGCCTGGGCGGGTCCGGCTCCTACGAGCAGCACTTC. Translating it yields CASSPRLGGSGSYEQHF.

Ten or more counts support this clonotype. The chain links TRBV29-1 to TRBJ1-2; weak D call: TRBD1 (6 bases). Germline CDR1 is SQVTM and CDR2 is ANQGSEA. V gave up 7 bases and J gave up 3 bases, with 12 bases separating them. This CDR3 contains 12 residues. The CDR3 region has the DNA TGCAGCGCAAGGGCAGGGGACTATGGCTACACCTTC. Translation gives CSARAGDYGYTF.

Only a few counts were recorded for this clonotype. A read error is possible here, since a much larger clone lies one base away. V is TRBV20-1 and J is TRBJ1-6; D is unclear. CDR1 is DFQATT and CDR2 is SNEGSKA in the germline V gene (reference sequence). The CDR3 is 14 amino acids. The V end was cut by 0 bases, the J end by 6 bases, with 9 bases between. CDR3 amino acids: CSAREVLPNSPLHF. The DNA of the CDR3 is TGCAGTGCTAGAGAGGTACTGCCTAATTCACCCCTCCACTTT.

The gene calls are TRBV5-6 and TRBJ2-7; D gene unclear. This CDR3 contains 14 residues. V lost 8 bases and J 1 base, leaving 16 bases between the germline ends. Germline V gene sequence: CDR1 SGHDT, CDR2 YYEEEE. CDR3 amino acids: CASSPMSRSYEQYF. For the CDR3, the DNA is TGTGCCAGTAGCCCCATGAGCAGATCCTACGAGCAGTACTTC.

To note about this clonotype: One base away lies a much larger clone, so this may be a sequencing read error. V gene TRBV30 combines with J gene TRBJ1-5; D is perhaps TRBD1 (5 bases). There are 14 residues in the CDR3. CDR1 is GTSNPN and CDR2 is SVGIG in the germline V gene (reference sequence). CDR3 sequence reads: CARSGDRPNQPQHF. The CDR3 region has the DNA TGTGCCCGGAGTGGAGACAGACCCAATCAGCCCCAGCATTTT.

This clonotype was detected ten times or more. The V and J genes are TRBV5-6 and TRBJ1-3; D not resolved. CDR3 size: 16 residues. V was shortened by 4 bases and J by 3 bases, with 17 bases between the two germline ends. Germline CDR1 and CDR2: SGHDT and YYEEEE. The CDR3 loop reads CASSRRAAAFGNTIYF. DNA for the CDR3: TGTGCCAGCAGCCGGAGGGCGGCGGCTTTTGGAAACACCATATATTTT.

Concerning this clonotype itself: The junction departs from germline at one end; a sequencing error may be responsible. CDR3 protein: CANSWGDSGANVLTF. In nucleotides, the CDR3 is TGTGCCAATAGTTGGGGGGACTCTGGTGCCAACGTCCTGACTTTC. This chain connects TRBV12-3 or TRBV12-4 to TRBJ2-6; possible D gene TRBD2, 6 bases. The CDR3 extends over 15 amino acids.

In this sample, this clonotype turned up many times. DNA of the CDR3: TGTGCCAGCAGCTTCTACGGGAACACCGGGGAGCTGTTTTTT. This translates into CASSFYGNTGELFF. The V call is TRBV5-5, the J call TRBJ2-2; D gene ambiguous. CDR1 SGHKS and CDR2 YYEKEE come from the germline V gene (reference sequence). Trimming removed 2 bases at V and 1 base at J, with 6 bases between. This CDR3 has 14 amino acids.

This chain uses TRBV11-3 with TRBJ2-7, with 8 bases lining up with TRBD1. The germline gives CDR1 SGHNT, CDR2 YENEEA. The length of the CDR3 is 15 residues. V was clipped by 5 bases and J by 2 bases; unmatched bases: 8. The CDR3 nucleotides are TGTGCCAGCAGCCCCCAGGACAGGGCTACCTACGAGCAGTACTTC. Its protein product is CASSPQDRATYEQYF.

As for this clonotype: One junction end does not reproduce the germline sequence, and a read error may be involved. The rearrangement joins TRBV14 to TRBJ1-1; D is unresolved. The CDR3 length is 16 residues. Germline-derived CDR1 and CDR2 are SGHDN and FVKESK. The chain's CDR3 is CTSESTADVGSTEALF. The CDR3 nucleotides read TGTACCAGCGAATCAACAGCCGACGTGGGGAGCACTGAAGCTCTCTTT.

A few counts support this clonotype. A much larger clone sits a single nucleotide away, making a read error possible. The V call is TRBV7-8, the J call TRBJ2-1; no reliable D call. In germline, CDR1 is SGHVS, CDR2 FQNEAQ. The CDR3 extends over 13 amino acids. The CDR3 DNA is TGTGCCTGCAGCGTATCGTTGGTAAATGAGCAGTTCTTC. It specifies CACSVSLVNEQFF.

Regarding this clonotype: Its ends do not fully match the called genes, so a read error is possible. This sequence joins TRBV11-1 and TRBJ2-2; tentative D call: TRBD2 (5 bases). The CDR3 runs 14 residues. Per germline, CDR1 SGHAT and CDR2 FQDESV (reference sequence). The CDR3 DNA is TGTGCTAGCACCCGTACTACTGGCACCGGGGAGTTATTTTTT. It translates to CASTRTTGTGELFF.

Of note for this clonotype: Just one base apart from a much larger clone, this may be a read error. The V call is TRBV6-5, the J call TRBJ1-2; D possibly corresponds to TRBD1 (6 bases). Germline V gene lookup returns CDR1 MNHEY and CDR2 SVGAGI. The CDR3 is 14 amino acids. The CDR3 region has the DNA TGTGTCAGCAGTCCCCCGGACAGCTCCTATGGCTACACCTTC. It encodes CVSSPPDSSYGYTF.

As regards this clonotype: The junction departs from the called germline gene at one end, perhaps through a read error. The rearrangement uses TRBV20-1 and TRBJ1-1; no definite D call. Germline V gene lookup returns CDR1 DFQATT and CDR2 SNEGSKA (reference sequence). CDR3 length: 13 amino acids. As DNA, the CDR3 is TGCACTGCTAGTACGAGGTTGAACACTGAAGCTTTCTTT. This encodes CTASTRLNTEAFF.

Of note for this clonotype: This may arise from a read error, as a much more abundant clone is one base away. The rearrangement joins TRBV20-1 to TRBJ1-1; D is perhaps TRBD1 (5 bases). The ends were cut back, 7 bases at V and 2 bases at J, with 23 bases in the middle. The CDR3 runs 16 residues. Per the germline V gene, CDR1 is DFQATT and CDR2 is SNEGSKA (reference sequence). The DNA of the CDR3 is TGCAGTGTTGTCCGGGACCCGAATTATCCCAACACTGAAGCTTTCTTT. Protein: CSVVRDPNYPNTEAFF.

As concerns this clonotype: A read error may produce the germline difference seen at one junction end. V is TRBV11-1 and J is TRBJ1-1; D possibly corresponds to TRBD1 (6 bases). Germline V gene sequence: CDR1 SGHAT, CDR2 FQDESV (reference sequence). The CDR3 totals 17 residues. For the CDR3, the DNA is TGTGCCAGCAGCTTATTCATGGACAGCACAGTTAACGCTGAAGCTTTCTTC. Translated: CASSLFMDSTVNAEAFF.

This clonotype was observed a few times. A much more abundant neighbour one base away suggests this may be a read error. The chain employs TRBV11-2 and TRBJ1-1; 9 bases are shared with TRBD1. V gave up 7 bases and J gave up 3 bases; unmatched junction bases: 9. Germline V lookup: CDR1 SGHAT, CDR2 FQNNGV. The CDR3 is 15 residues long. The CDR3, as DNA: TGTGCCAGCATCCCGGACAGGGGAATGGACACTGAAGCTTTCTTT. Encoded protein: CASIPDRGMDTEAFF.

This clonotype was detected only a few times. One junction end does not reproduce the germline sequence, and a read error may be involved. The V call is TRBV6-5, the J call TRBJ1-1, with D unresolved. CDR1 and CDR2 from the germline V gene are MNHEY and SVGAGI. There are 16 residues in the CDR3. The CDR3 coding sequence is TGTGCCAACAGTTACGCTGGCGGGCGCGGGAACACTGAAGCTTTCTTT. It encodes CANSYAGGRGNTEAFF.

In regard to this clonotype: A junction end diverges from the germline sequence, so it may reflect a read error. The V call is TRBV29-1, the J call TRBJ2-3; D is undetermined. The CDR3 length is 14 residues. Germline values: CDR1 SQVTM, CDR2 ANQGSEA. CDR3 DNA: TGCAGCGTTGAAGAAGGGCCTAACACAGATACGCAGTACTTT. Protein sequence: CSVEEGPNTDTQYF.

Worth noting for this clonotype: The final CDR3 position lacks the conserved phenylalanine or tryptophan, pointing to a likely read error. The chain has TRBV6-5 and TRBJ2-5; tentatively, D is TRBD1 (6 bases). This CDR3 has 14 amino acids. Germline V gene sequence: CDR1 MNHEY, CDR2 SVGAGI. Trimming took 7 bases from V and 2 from J, leaving 14 bases between them. This CDR3 is CASNTSTGQETQYL. CDR3 sequence (DNA): TGTGCCAGCAATACCAGCACAGGGCAAGAGACCCAGTACTTA.

A single count supports this clonotype. Sequence at one end of the junction differs from germline and may be a read error. The genes are TRBV11-2 and TRBJ2-7; D call uncertain. CDR1 is SGHAT, CDR2 FQNNGV, per germline. The CDR3 loop spans 12 amino acids. The CDR3, as DNA: TGTGCCAGCGGCTTAGGTCCGCACGAGCAGTACTTC. Translation: CASGLGPHEQYF. Combining the CDR3 with reference TRBV11-2 and TRBJ2-7 gives the whole variable domain EAGVAQSPRYKIIEKRQSVAFWCNPISGHATLYWYQQILGQGPKLLIQFQNNGVVDDSQLPKDRFSAERLKGVDSTLKIQPAKLEDSAVYLCASGLGPHEQYFGPGTRLTVT.

The chain recombines TRBV6-1 with TRBJ1-2; no firm D call. With 2 bases removed from V and 8 bases from J, the gap between germline ends came to 12 bases. The germline gives CDR1 MNHNS, CDR2 SASEGT. The CDR3 has 13 residues. The CDR3: CASSETGVYGYTF. The CDR3 region has the DNA TGTGCCAGCAGTGAAACTGGGGTCTACGGCTACACCTTC.

Comments on this clonotype: Being one base from a much bigger clone, this may be a read error. The J gene is TRBJ2-7, the V gene TRBV20-1, with TRBD2 as a possible D gene (6 bases). The germline V gene has CDR1 DFQATT and CDR2 SNEGSKA (reference sequence). There are 12 residues in the CDR3. CDR3 sequence (DNA): TGCGGTGCTAGCGAGGGCCGATACGAGCAGTACTTC. Translated: CGASEGRYEQYF.

Remarks on this clonotype: One end of the junction fails to match germline, which may point to a read error. The CDR3 DNA reads TGTGCCAGCAGTTTGGGGACTGAAGCTTTATTT. Translating gives CASSLGTEALF. The chain combines TRBV12-3 or TRBV12-4 with TRBJ1-1; D may be TRBD1 (5 bases). CDR3 length: 11 amino acids.

This clonotype was detected many times. The chain uses TRBV20-1 and TRBJ2-7; D ambiguous. Germline V gene data show CDR1 as DFQATT and CDR2 as SNEGSKA (reference sequence). The CDR3 spans 11 residues. Trimming left V 5 bases short and J 3 bases short, with 8 bases between. The DNA for the CDR3 is TGCAGTGCTCCCGACATCTACGAGCAGTACTTC. As protein: CSAPDIYEQYF.

This clonotype was seen more than once but under ten times. This chain joins TRBV5-1 and TRBJ2-7; D is undetermined. V lost 0 bases, J lost 5 bases, and 15 bases lay in between. The CDR3 is 15 amino acids. The germline V gene has CDR1 SGHRS and CDR2 YFSETQ. CDR3 nucleotides: TGCGCCAGCAGCTTGGGAGGAATGGTCCTCAACGAGCAGTACTTC. This translates into CASSLGGMVLNEQYF.

Many counts were recorded for this clonotype. V usage is TRBV29-1 and J usage is TRBJ2-1, with TRBD2 matching over 14 bases. Germline CDR1 is SQVTM and CDR2 is ANQGSEA. The V segment lost 5 bases and the J segment 9 bases; nucleotides outside the gene matches: 6. The CDR3 extends over 14 amino acids. CDR3 residues: CSVWTSGGSGEQFF. Written as DNA, the CDR3 is TGCAGCGTTTGGACTAGCGGGGGGTCTGGTGAGCAGTTCTTC.

The genes are TRBV29-1 and TRBJ1-3; D gene uncertain. V lost 8 bases, J lost 0 bases, and 17 bases lay in between. Germline V lookup: CDR1 SQVTM, CDR2 ANQGSEA. This CDR3 has 15 residues. CDR3 loop: CSIQAEQHSGNTIYF. The CDR3 DNA is TGCAGCATTCAAGCGGAACAGCACTCTGGAAACACCATATATTTT.

On this clonotype: Since no conserved phenylalanine or tryptophan closes the CDR3, a read error is the likely cause. The chain uses TRBV4-1 and TRBJ2-7; D is possibly TRBD1 or TRBD2 (5 bases each). V lost 1 base to trimming and J lost 4 bases, with 14 bases between them. The germline gives CDR1 MGHRA, CDR2 YSYEKL. This CDR3 contains 15 residues. The CDR3 sequence: CASSQAGTAGYEQYI. DNA for the CDR3: TGCGCCAGCAGCCAAGCCGGGACGGCCGGTTACGAGCAGTACATC.

A note on this clonotype: A much larger clone differs by one base, so this may be a read error. This chain connects TRBV7-9 to TRBJ2-3; the D is unclear. Germline loops: CDR1 SEHNR, CDR2 FQNEAQ (reference sequence). The CDR3 is 15 amino acids. This CDR3 reads CAGSLWDTSTDTQYF. The CDR3 coding sequence is TGTGCCGGCAGCTTATGGGATACTAGCACAGATACGCAGTATTTT. Full variable domain (outside the CDR3, taken from reference TRBV7-9 and TRBJ2-3): DTGVSQNPRHKITKRGQNVTFRCDPISEHNRLYWYRQTLGQGPEFLTYFQNEAQLEKSRLLSDRFSAERPKGSFSTLEIQRTEQGDSAMYLCAGSLWDTSTDTQYFGPGTRLTVL.